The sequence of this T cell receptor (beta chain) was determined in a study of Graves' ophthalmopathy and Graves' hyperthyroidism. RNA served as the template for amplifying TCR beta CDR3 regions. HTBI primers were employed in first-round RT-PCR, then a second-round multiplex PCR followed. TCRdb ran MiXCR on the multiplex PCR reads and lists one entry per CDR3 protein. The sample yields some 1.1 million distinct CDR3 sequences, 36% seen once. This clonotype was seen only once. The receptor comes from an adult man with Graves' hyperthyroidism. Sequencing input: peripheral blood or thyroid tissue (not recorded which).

The CDR3, as DNA: TGTGCCAGTATCCTCGGTGGCGGGGCCTACGAGCAGTACTTC. This sequence encodes CASILGGGAYEQYF. This chain joins TRBV7-9 and TRBJ2-7, with a possible D match to TRBD2 (6 bases). V shed 9 bases and J shed 2 bases, with 17 bases lying between them. Germline V gene sequence: CDR1 SEHNR, CDR2 FQNEAQ (reference sequence). This CDR3 is 14 amino acids long.